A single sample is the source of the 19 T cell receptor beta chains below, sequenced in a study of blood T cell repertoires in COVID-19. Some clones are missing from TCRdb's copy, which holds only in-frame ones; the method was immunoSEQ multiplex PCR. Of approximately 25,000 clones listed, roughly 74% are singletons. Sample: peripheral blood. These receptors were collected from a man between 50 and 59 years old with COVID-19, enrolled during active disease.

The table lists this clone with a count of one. The DNA of the CDR3 is TGCGCCAGCAGCTCCGAGTTTCGCGAGCAGTACTTC. Translated: CASSSEFREQYF. J is TRBJ2-7 and V is TRBV5-1; D uncertain. CDR3 length: 12 amino acids. The germline V and J ends were trimmed by 3 bases and 6 bases, with 10 bases remaining between them. Per germline, CDR1 SGHRS and CDR2 YFSETQ.

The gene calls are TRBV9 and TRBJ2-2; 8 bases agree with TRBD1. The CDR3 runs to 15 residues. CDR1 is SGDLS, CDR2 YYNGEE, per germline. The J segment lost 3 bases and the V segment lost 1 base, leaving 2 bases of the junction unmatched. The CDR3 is CASSVTGGDTGELFF. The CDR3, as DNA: TGTGCCAGCAGCGTAACAGGGGGTGACACCGGGGAGCTGTTTTTT.

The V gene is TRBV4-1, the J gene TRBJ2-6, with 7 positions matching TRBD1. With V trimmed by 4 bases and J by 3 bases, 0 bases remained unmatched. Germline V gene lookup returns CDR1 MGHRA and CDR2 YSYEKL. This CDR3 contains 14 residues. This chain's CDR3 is CASSPGGGANVLTF. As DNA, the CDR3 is TGCGCCAGCAGCCCAGGGGGTGGGGCCAACGTCCTGACTTTC.

CDR3 loop: CASKGGTDTQYF. The CDR3 bases are TGTGCCAGCAAAGGAGGCACAGATACGCAGTATTTT. The chain combines TRBV28 with TRBJ2-3; D unresolved. Trimming removed 7 bases at V and 1 base at J, with 6 bases between. The germline V gene encodes CDR1 MDHEN and CDR2 SYDVKM. The CDR3 has 12 residues.

The CDR3 DNA follows: TGTGCCAGCTCAGGGACAGGGAAACATGGCTACACCTTC. Translated, it gives CASSGTGKHGYTF. The chain joins TRBV18 to TRBJ1-2; 9 bases fit TRBD1. Per germline, CDR1 KGHSH and CDR2 LQKENI. This CDR3 comprises 13 residues. V was pared by 5 bases and J by 6 bases, with 4 bases of the junction left unmatched.

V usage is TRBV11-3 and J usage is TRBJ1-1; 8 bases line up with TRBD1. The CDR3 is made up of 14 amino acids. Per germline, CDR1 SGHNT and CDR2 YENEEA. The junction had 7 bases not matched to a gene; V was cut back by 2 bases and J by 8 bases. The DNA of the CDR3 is TGTGCCAGCAGCTTACCGGACAGGGTAGCCGAAGCTTTCTTT. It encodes CASSLPDRVAEAFF.

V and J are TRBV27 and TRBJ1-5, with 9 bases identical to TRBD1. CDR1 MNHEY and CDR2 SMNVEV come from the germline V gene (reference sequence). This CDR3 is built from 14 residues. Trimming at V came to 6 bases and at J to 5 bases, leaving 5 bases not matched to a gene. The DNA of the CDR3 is TGTGCCAGCAGCTGGACAGGGGCCGATCAGCCCCAGCATTTT. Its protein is CASSWTGADQPQHF.

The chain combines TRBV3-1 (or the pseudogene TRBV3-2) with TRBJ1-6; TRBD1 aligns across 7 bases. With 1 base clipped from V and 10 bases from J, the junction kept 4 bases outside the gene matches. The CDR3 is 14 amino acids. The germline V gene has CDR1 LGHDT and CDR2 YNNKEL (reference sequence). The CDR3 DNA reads TGTGCCAGCAGCCAAGGAAGGGGGCAATCACCCCTCCACTTT. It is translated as CASSQGRGQSPLHF.

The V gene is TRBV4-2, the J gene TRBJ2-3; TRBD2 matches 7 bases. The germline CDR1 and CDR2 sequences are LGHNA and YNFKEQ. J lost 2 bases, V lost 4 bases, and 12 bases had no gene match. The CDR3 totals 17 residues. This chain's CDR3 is CASSLGGTGASTDTQYF. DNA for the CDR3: TGTGCCAGCAGCCTCGGGGGGACGGGAGCGTCCACAGATACGCAGTATTTT.

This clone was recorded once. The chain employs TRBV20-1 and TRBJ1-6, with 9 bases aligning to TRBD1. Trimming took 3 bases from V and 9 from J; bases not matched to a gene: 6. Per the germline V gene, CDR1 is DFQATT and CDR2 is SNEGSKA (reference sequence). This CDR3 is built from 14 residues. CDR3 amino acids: CSASPGTGSSPLHF. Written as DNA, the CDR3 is TGCAGTGCTAGTCCCGGGACAGGGAGTTCACCCCTCCACTTT.

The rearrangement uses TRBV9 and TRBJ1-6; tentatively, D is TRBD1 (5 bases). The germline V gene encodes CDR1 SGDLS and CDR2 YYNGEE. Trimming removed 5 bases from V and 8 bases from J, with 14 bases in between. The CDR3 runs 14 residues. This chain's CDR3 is CASSSDQGDSPLHF. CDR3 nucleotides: TGTGCCAGCAGTTCAGACCAAGGGGATTCACCCCTCCACTTT.

CDR3 coding DNA: TGTGCCAGCAGTTTTGATAGCGGAGATACGCAGTATTTT. Protein sequence: CASSFDSGDTQYF. The chain carries TRBV5-4 and TRBJ2-3; tentatively, D is TRBD2 (6 bases). The CDR3 runs 13 residues. V lost 5 bases and J 5 bases, leaving 12 bases between the germline ends. Germline lookup yields CDR1 SGHNT and CDR2 YYREEE (reference sequence).

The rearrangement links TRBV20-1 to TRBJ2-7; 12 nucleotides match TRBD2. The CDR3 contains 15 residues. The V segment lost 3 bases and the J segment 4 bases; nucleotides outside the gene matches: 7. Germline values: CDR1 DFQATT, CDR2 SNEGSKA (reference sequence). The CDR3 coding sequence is TGCAGTGCTAGTCAGGCTACTAGCGGGAGGTACGAGCAGTACTTC. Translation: CSASQATSGRYEQYF.

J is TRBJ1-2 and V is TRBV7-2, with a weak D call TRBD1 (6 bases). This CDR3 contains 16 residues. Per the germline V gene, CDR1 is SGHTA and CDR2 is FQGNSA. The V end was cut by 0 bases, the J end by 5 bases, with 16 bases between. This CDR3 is CASSLAPKTGHYGYTF. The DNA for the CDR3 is TGTGCCAGCAGCTTAGCGCCAAAGACAGGCCATTATGGCTACACCTTC.

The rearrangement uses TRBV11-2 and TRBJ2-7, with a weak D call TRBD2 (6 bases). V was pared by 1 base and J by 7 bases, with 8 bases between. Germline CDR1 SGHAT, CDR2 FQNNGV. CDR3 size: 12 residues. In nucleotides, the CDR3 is TGTGCCAGCAGCTTAGGGAGGGAGGAGCAGTACTTC. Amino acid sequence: CASSLGREEQYF.

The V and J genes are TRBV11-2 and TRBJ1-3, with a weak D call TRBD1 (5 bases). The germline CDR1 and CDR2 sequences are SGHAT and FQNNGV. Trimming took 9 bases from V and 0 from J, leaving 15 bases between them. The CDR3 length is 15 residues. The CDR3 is CASFAGSYSGNTIYF. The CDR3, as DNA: TGTGCCAGTTTTGCAGGGTCGTACTCTGGAAACACCATATATTTT.

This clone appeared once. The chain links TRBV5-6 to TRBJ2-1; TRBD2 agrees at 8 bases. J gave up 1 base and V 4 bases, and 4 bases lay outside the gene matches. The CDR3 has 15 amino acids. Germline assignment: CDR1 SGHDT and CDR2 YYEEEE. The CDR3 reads CASSALAESYNEQFF. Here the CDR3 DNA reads TGTGCCAGCAGCGCACTAGCGGAGTCCTACAATGAGCAGTTCTTC.

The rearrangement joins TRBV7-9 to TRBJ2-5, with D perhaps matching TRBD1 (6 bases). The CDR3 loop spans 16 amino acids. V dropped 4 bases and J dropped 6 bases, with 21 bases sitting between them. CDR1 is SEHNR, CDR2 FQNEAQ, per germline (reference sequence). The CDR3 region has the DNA TGTGCCAGCAGCTCCTCCCTACAGGGAAGGCGTAAGACCCAGTACTTC. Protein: CASSSSLQGRRKTQYF.

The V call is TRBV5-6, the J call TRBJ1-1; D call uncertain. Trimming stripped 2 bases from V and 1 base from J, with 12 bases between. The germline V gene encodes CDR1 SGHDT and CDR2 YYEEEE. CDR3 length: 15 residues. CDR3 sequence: CASSFTGFRNTEAFF. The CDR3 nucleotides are TGTGCCAGCAGCTTCACGGGGTTTAGGAACACTGAAGCTTTCTTT.